The 30 T cell receptor beta chains below come from one sample, sequenced in a study of T cell responses to AZD1222 COVID-19 vaccine. Sequencing was performed with immunoSEQ multiplex PCR; in TCRdb, only in-frame clones are kept and a portion is missing. The sample yields more than 100,000 clones, approximately 85% seen once. The starting material was peripheral blood, obtained on day 0 of AZD1222 vaccination. These receptors all stem from an adult in good health.

For the CDR3, the DNA is TGTGCCAGCAGCCAAGTGGTTTTAGCGGGGGGTGAGCAGTTCTTC. Residues: CASSQVVLAGGEQFF. This chain joins TRBV3-1 (or the pseudogene TRBV3-2) and TRBJ2-1; 10 bases align to TRBD2. The CDR3 loop spans 15 amino acids. The germline V gene has CDR1 LGHDT and CDR2 YNNKEL (reference sequence). V shed 1 base and J 9 bases; nucleotides not matched to a gene: 6.

The chain is built from TRBV27 and TRBJ2-5; the D is unclear. Deletions cut 6 bases from V and 2 bases from J, with 4 bases between. Per germline, CDR1 MNHEY and CDR2 SMNVEV (reference sequence). The CDR3 consists of 11 residues. The CDR3 spells CASRQQETQYF. The CDR3, as DNA: TGTGCCAGCAGGCAGCAAGAGACCCAGTACTTC.

V is TRBV5-1 and J is TRBJ1-2; 11 bases match TRBD1. The CDR3 length is 14 residues. CDR1 and CDR2 (germline): SGHRS, YFSETQ. Trimming removed 4 bases from V and 3 bases from J; junction bases left unmatched: 2. In nucleotides, the CDR3 is TGCGCCAGCAGCGGGGACAGGGGGGACTATGGCTACACCTTC. Amino acids: CASSGDRGDYGYTF.

J is TRBJ2-5 and V is TRBV7-8, with D perhaps matching TRBD2 (6 bases). The CDR3 has 17 amino acids. The germline CDR1 and CDR2 sequences are SGHVS and FQNEAQ. V lost 4 bases and J 4 bases, leaving 22 bases between the germline ends. CDR3 DNA: TGTGCCAGCAGCTATACGGATCGGCGGCGGGGTAGAGAGACCCAGTACTTC. Translation: CASSYTDRRRGRETQYF.

The V and J genes are TRBV30 and TRBJ2-1; 11 nucleotides line up with TRBD1. The CDR3 sequence is 15 residues long. V dropped 2 bases and J dropped 8; count of bases not matched to a gene: 8. Germline CDR1 and CDR2: GTSNPN and SVGIG (reference sequence). The CDR3 nucleotides read TGTGCCTGGAGTTCCCCGGACAGGGGGCTCGATGAGCAGTTCTTC. Protein product: CAWSSPDRGLDEQFF. Based on the CDR3 plus reference TRBV30 and TRBJ2-1, the full variable domain is SQTIHQWPATLVQPVGSPLSLECTVEGTSNPNLYWYRQAAGRGLQLLFYSVGIGQISSEVPQNLSASRPQDRQFILSSKKLLLSDSGFYLCAWSSPDRGLDEQFFGPGTRLTVL.

The DNA of the CDR3 is TGTGCCAGCAGCTTGGGACTAGCGGGCACCGGGGAGCTGTTTTTT. Encoded protein: CASSLGLAGTGELFF. This chain uses TRBV5-4 with TRBJ2-2, with 10 positions matching TRBD2. With 0 bases clipped from V and 4 bases from J, the junction kept 0 bases outside the gene matches. The germline CDR1 and CDR2 sequences are SGHNT and YYREEE (reference sequence). The CDR3 runs to 15 residues.

The chain links TRBV27 to TRBJ1-1; D ambiguous. Trimming shortened V by 1 base and J by 7 bases, and 13 bases separated the two germline ends. Looked up from germline, CDR1 is MNHEY and CDR2 is SMNVEV (reference sequence). CDR3 length: 14 residues. Here the CDR3 DNA reads TGTGCCAGCAGTTTATTAGGAGGTTGGGATGAAGCTTTCTTT. Protein sequence: CASSLLGGWDEAFF.

The rearrangement joins TRBV19 to TRBJ1-1; TRBD1 is a possible D gene (5 bases). Germline assignment: CDR1 LNHDA and CDR2 SQIVND (reference sequence). The CDR3 loop spans 13 amino acids. Trimming stripped 6 bases from V and 4 bases from J, with 12 bases between. CDR3 loop: CASSAGVFTEAFF. CDR3 DNA sequence: TGTGCCAGTAGCGCGGGGGTGTTCACTGAAGCTTTCTTT.

The chain is built from TRBV5-5 and TRBJ2-7; no reliable D call. Germline V gene sequence: CDR1 SGHKS, CDR2 YYEKEE (reference sequence). Trimming shortened V by 1 base and J by 3 bases, and 8 bases separated the two germline ends. The CDR3 totals 13 residues. Written as DNA, the CDR3 is TGTGCCAGCAGCTTGACGCCGTTCTACGAGCAGTACTTC. Translating gives CASSLTPFYEQYF.

This clone was seen ten or more times. The chain couples TRBV6-1 to TRBJ1-2, with D possibly being TRBD1 (6 bases). Per germline, CDR1 MNHNS and CDR2 SASEGT. CDR3 length equals 16 residues. Trimming took 4 bases from V and 4 from J, leaving 19 bases between them. The DNA for the CDR3 is TGTGCCAGCAGTGGAATAAGGGGGGGTGGGAGCTATGGCTACACCTTC. Protein: CASSGIRGGGSYGYTF.

The V and J genes are TRBV13 and TRBJ1-4, with 11 bases lining up with TRBD1. CDR1 PRHDT and CDR2 FYEKMQ come from the germline V gene (reference sequence). Trimming took 3 bases from V and 9 from J; bases not matched to a gene: 3. The CDR3 consists of 14 residues. The CDR3: CASSLGTGGKKLFF. CDR3 DNA: TGTGCCAGCAGCTTGGGGACAGGGGGGAAAAAACTGTTTTTT.

This clone was seen more than once but under ten times. The chain carries TRBV4-2 and TRBJ1-6; 8 bases align to TRBD1. With 2 bases clipped from V and 7 bases from J, the junction kept 10 bases outside the gene matches. This CDR3 comprises 17 residues. The germline V gene encodes CDR1 LGHNA and CDR2 YNFKEQ. CDR3 sequence: CASSQYRGRGRNSPLHF. CDR3 DNA sequence: TGTGCCAGCAGCCAATACAGGGGGAGGGGGCGGAATTCACCCCTCCACTTT.

The rearrangement links TRBV28 to TRBJ2-3; D remains unclear. Germline CDR1 and CDR2: MDHEN and SYDVKM. V shed 6 bases and J shed 2 bases, with 6 bases lying between them. The CDR3 extends over 12 amino acids. This chain's CDR3 is CASRDPTDTQYF. The CDR3 coding sequence is TGTGCCAGCAGGGACCCCACAGATACGCAGTATTTT.

The genes are TRBV7-6 and TRBJ1-1; D not certain. Germline assignment: CDR1 SGHVS and CDR2 FNYEAQ. V lost 5 bases to trimming and J lost 4 bases, with 11 bases between them. The CDR3 length is 13 residues. The CDR3 spells CASSPRWGTEAFF. The CDR3 coding sequence is TGTGCCAGCAGCCCCCGGTGGGGCACTGAAGCTTTCTTT.

This rearrangement joins TRBV6-2 or TRBV6-3 to TRBJ2-2; D remains unclear. This CDR3 contains 14 residues. The ends were cut back, 0 bases at V and 3 bases at J, with 5 bases in the middle. Germline assignment: CDR1 MNHEY and CDR2 SVGEGT. Here the CDR3 DNA reads TGTGCCAGCAGTTACTCGGGGTACACCGGGGAGCTGTTTTTT. Its translation is CASSYSGYTGELFF.

This chain links TRBV19 with TRBJ1-2; D is uncertain. CDR1 LNHDA and CDR2 SQIVND come from the germline V gene (reference sequence). V shed 10 bases and J shed 8 bases, with 32 bases lying between them. CDR3 length: 17 amino acids. The CDR3 sequence is CATFERADDYSGGGYTF. CDR3 sequence (DNA): TGTGCCACCTTCGAACGGGCAGACGACTACTCCGGAGGGGGCTACACCTTC.

The chain combines TRBV6-2 or TRBV6-3 with TRBJ2-2, with no clear D. Germline values: CDR1 MNHEY, CDR2 SVGEGT. The CDR3 loop spans 14 amino acids. V was clipped by 6 bases and J by 3 bases, with 11 bases between them. As DNA, the CDR3 is TGTGCCAGCAGCCACCCTTCCGACACCGGGGAGCTGTTTTTT. It codes for CASSHPSDTGELFF.

V usage is TRBV19 and J usage is TRBJ1-1; D unclear. V lost 7 bases and J 1 base, leaving 7 bases between the germline ends. The CDR3 covers 12 residues. Germline V CDR1 and CDR2: LNHDA, SQIVND (reference sequence). The CDR3 is CASIRENTEAFF. The CDR3 DNA reads as TGTGCCAGTATTCGAGAGAACACTGAAGCTTTCTTT.

The J gene is TRBJ2-7, the V gene TRBV25-1; D may be TRBD1 (5 bases). The germline V gene encodes CDR1 MGHDK and CDR2 SYGVNS. V dropped 4 bases and J dropped 2 bases, with 9 bases sitting between them. The CDR3 sequence is 13 residues long. The CDR3 region is CASSAGQTYEQYF. CDR3 bases: TGTGCCAGCAGTGCAGGGCAGACCTACGAGCAGTACTTC.

The chain employs TRBV6-1 and TRBJ1-2; D remains ambiguous. CDR1 is MNHNS, CDR2 SASEGT, per germline. The germline V and J ends were trimmed by 0 bases and 4 bases, with 12 bases remaining between them. The CDR3 loop spans 15 amino acids. This chain's CDR3 is CASSEAPDKTYGYTF. The CDR3 DNA reads as TGTGCCAGCAGTGAAGCACCTGACAAAACCTATGGCTACACCTTC.

The V and J genes are TRBV5-4 and TRBJ2-3; 9 nucleotides match TRBD1. Unmatched junction bases numbered 2, after V lost 5 bases and J lost 4 bases. CDR3 length equals 13 residues. Germline V gene data show CDR1 as SGHNT and CDR2 as YYREEE (reference sequence). The CDR3 bases are TGTGCCAGCAGTAGGGACAGGGCAGATACGCAGTATTTT. Translation: CASSRDRADTQYF.

This rearrangement joins TRBV28 to TRBJ1-1; possible D gene TRBD1, 6 bases. The CDR3 is 14 residues long. V was clipped by 3 bases and J by 4 bases, with 12 bases between them. Germline V gives CDR1 MDHEN, CDR2 SYDVKM. CDR3: CASSFRGSSTEAFF. The CDR3 coding sequence is TGTGCCAGCAGTTTCAGGGGCTCGAGCACTGAAGCTTTCTTT.

This clone appeared a single time. The chain couples TRBV18 to TRBJ1-6; D remains unclear. The CDR3 is 16 amino acids. Trimming removed 2 bases from V and 8 bases from J, with 16 bases in between. Germline V lookup: CDR1 KGHSH, CDR2 LQKENI. CDR3 residues: CASSPTVGLVDSPLHF. As DNA, the CDR3 is TGTGCCAGCTCACCAACGGTGGGTCTAGTGGATTCACCCCTCCACTTT.

The chain uses TRBV6-5 and TRBJ2-1, with a possible D match to TRBD2 (6 bases). Germline CDR1 is MNHEY and CDR2 is SVGAGI. The V and J ends lost 8 bases and 6 bases respectively, with 17 bases between them. The CDR3 has 14 amino acids. CDR3 in DNA: TGTGCCAGCCAGCGGCCAGCGGGCCTCAATGAGCAGTTCTTC. Translation: CASQRPAGLNEQFF.

A word on this clone: Other DNA sequences in the sample encode the same CDR3. The chain has TRBV6-2 or TRBV6-3 and TRBJ2-7; D gene uncertain. Trimming cost V 2 bases and J 6 bases, with 5 bases left between them. Per germline, CDR1 MNHEY and CDR2 SVGEGT. The CDR3 contains 11 residues. The CDR3 sequence is CASSYAAEQYF. DNA for the CDR3: TGTGCCAGCAGTTACGCGGCCGAGCAGTACTTC.

The J gene is TRBJ1-1, the V gene TRBV18; perhaps TRBD1 as D (5 bases). Germline V gives CDR1 KGHSH, CDR2 LQKENI. The germline V and J ends were trimmed by 8 bases and 5 bases, with 15 bases remaining between them. This CDR3 has 13 amino acids. The CDR3 nucleotides are TGTGCCAGCACGACAGTGGGGGGGACTGAAGCTTTCTTT. Its translation is CASTTVGGTEAFF.

In this sample, this clone turned up once. The rearrangement joins TRBV3-1 (or the pseudogene TRBV3-2) to TRBJ2-1; D is perhaps TRBD1 or TRBD2 (5 bases each). The CDR3 totals 16 residues. CDR1 is LGHDT and CDR2 is YNNKEL in the germline V gene (reference sequence). V was pared by 5 bases and J by 0 bases, with 14 bases between. CDR3 coding DNA: TGTGCCAGCAGCAAGGGACGGGCCAGCTCCTACAATGAGCAGTTCTTC. This gives the protein CASSKGRASSYNEQFF.

This chain joins TRBV3-1 (or the pseudogene TRBV3-2) and TRBJ1-3; D is perhaps TRBD1 (6 bases). The germline V gene encodes CDR1 LGHDT and CDR2 YNNKEL (reference sequence). The length of the CDR3 is 18 residues. Deletions cut 2 bases from V and 0 bases from J, with 17 bases between. In DNA, the CDR3 is TGTGCCAGCAGCCAACGTGCTGGGGCCAGGGGCTCTGGAAACACCATATATTTT. Its protein is CASSQRAGARGSGNTIYF.

V gene TRBV7-3 combines with J gene TRBJ2-1; TRBD2 aligns across 9 bases. CDR3 length: 14 residues. Germline CDR1 reads SGHTA; CDR2 reads FQGTGA. V lost 5 bases, J lost 6 bases, and 5 bases stayed unmatched. The CDR3 bases are TGTGCCAGCAGCCCTAGCGGGGATAGCAATGAGCAGTTCTTC. It is translated as CASSPSGDSNEQFF.

The CDR3 here is CASQSPGGYTF. DNA of the CDR3: TGTGCCAGCCAATCCCCCGGTGGCTACACCTTC. The chain links TRBV6-5 to TRBJ1-2, with D unclear. Germline V gene data show CDR1 as MNHEY and CDR2 as SVGAGI. Between the trimmed V and J ends, which lost 8 bases and 7 bases, there was a span of 11 bases. The CDR3 consists of 11 residues.